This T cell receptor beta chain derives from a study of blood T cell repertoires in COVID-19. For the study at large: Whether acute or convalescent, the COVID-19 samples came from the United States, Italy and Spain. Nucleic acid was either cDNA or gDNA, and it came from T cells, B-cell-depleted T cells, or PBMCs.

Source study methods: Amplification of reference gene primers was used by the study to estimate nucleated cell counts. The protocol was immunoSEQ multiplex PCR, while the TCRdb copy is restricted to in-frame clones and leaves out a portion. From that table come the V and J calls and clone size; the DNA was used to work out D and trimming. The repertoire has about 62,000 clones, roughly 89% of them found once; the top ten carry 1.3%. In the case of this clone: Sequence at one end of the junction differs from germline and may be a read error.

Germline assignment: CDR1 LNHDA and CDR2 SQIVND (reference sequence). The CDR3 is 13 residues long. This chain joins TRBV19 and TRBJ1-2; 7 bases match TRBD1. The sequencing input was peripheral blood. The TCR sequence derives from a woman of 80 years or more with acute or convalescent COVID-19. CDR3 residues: CASRIGGVYGYTF. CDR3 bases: TGTGCCAGTAGAATAGGGGGCGTCTATGGCTACACCTTC. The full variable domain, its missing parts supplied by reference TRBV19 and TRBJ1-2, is DGGITQSPKYLFRKEGQNVTLSCEQNLNHDAMYWYRQDPGQGLRLIYYSQIVNDFQKGDIAEGYSVSREKKESFPLTVTSAQKNPTAFYLCASRIGGVYGYTFGSGTRLTVV.